This T cell receptor (beta chain) was retrieved from a study of blood T cell repertoires in COVID-19. Germline V CDR1 and CDR2: MNHEY, SMNVEV (reference sequence). The CDR3 runs to 16 residues. V lost 8 bases to trimming and J lost 5 bases, with 21 bases between them. The repertoire was sequenced with immunoSEQ multiplex PCR; TCRdb's copy has only in-frame clones and lacks some. Of 250,000 or so clones in the sample, more than 80% were seen once. The genes are TRBV27 and TRBJ2-2, with a weak D call TRBD2 (6 bases). The sample consisted of PBMCs or T cells enriched from blood (not recorded which). This TCR came from a woman under 40 with acute COVID-19. The CDR3 here is CASRPGGLGVTGELFF. Written as DNA, the CDR3 is TGTGCCAGCCGACCAGGAGGGCTGGGGGTAACCGGGGAGCTGTTTTTT.